The 17 T cell receptor beta chains below were found in one sample sequenced in a study of immune evolution from preneoplasia to lung adenocarcinoma. The repertoire was sequenced with immunoSEQ multiplex PCR; TCRdb's copy has only in-frame clones and lacks some. This sample has thousands of clones, with around 86% found just once. The sequencing sample was made of FFPE minimally invasive lung adenocarcinoma tissue. The receptors come from a donor at least 70 years old with lung adenocarcinoma.

This clone was counted a few times. This sequence joins TRBV5-5 and TRBJ1-3; D might be TRBD1 (5 bases). With 0 bases removed from V and 0 bases from J, the gap between germline ends came to 7 bases. Germline V CDR1 and CDR2: SGHKS, YYEKEE (reference sequence). This CDR3 has 15 residues. CDR3 DNA sequence: TGTGCCAGCAGCTTGGCGGGGACCTCTGGAAACACCATATATTTT. Amino acids: CASSLAGTSGNTIYF.

The chain is built from TRBV28 and TRBJ1-3; D gene ambiguous. V was trimmed by 2 bases and J by 0 bases, leaving 8 bases between them. The V gene's germline CDR1 is MDHEN and CDR2 SYDVKM. This CDR3 is built from 15 residues. The CDR3, as DNA: TGTGCCAGCAGTTTAGGAGGCAGCTCTGGAAACACCATATATTTT. As protein: CASSLGGSSGNTIYF.

The DNA of the CDR3 is TGTGCCAGCACCCCGGGACTAGCTACCGGGGAGCTGTTTTTT. This translates into CASTPGLATGELFF. The V and J genes are TRBV28 and TRBJ2-2; 9 nucleotides agree with TRBD2. The CDR3 spans 14 residues. V lost 7 bases to trimming and J lost 5 bases; unmatched junction nucleotides: 5. Germline V lookup: CDR1 MDHEN, CDR2 SYDVKM.

This chain joins TRBV7-9 and TRBJ2-1, with TRBD2 as a possible D gene (6 bases). Trimming pared 1 base from V and 8 bases from J, leaving 12 bases between. The CDR3 contains 14 residues. Germline-derived CDR1 and CDR2 are SEHNR and FQNEAQ (reference sequence). The CDR3 is CASSLGGVFDEQFF. The CDR3 DNA reads TGTGCCAGCAGCTTAGGGGGGGTTTTTGATGAGCAGTTCTTC. Using reference TRBV7-9 and TRBJ2-1 for the parts outside the CDR3, the full variable domain is DTGVSQNPRHKITKRGQNVTFRCDPISEHNRLYWYRQTLGQGPEFLTYFQNEAQLEKSRLLSDRFSAERPKGSFSTLEIQRTEQGDSAMYLCASSLGGVFDEQFFGPGTRLTVL.

The chain links TRBV2 to TRBJ2-1; 7 nucleotides match TRBD1. CDR1 SNHLY and CDR2 FYNNEI come from the germline V gene. The CDR3 has 12 residues. The V and J ends lost 3 bases and 12 bases, in that order; junction bases with no gene match: 5. The CDR3 reads CASSDEGARQFF. The CDR3 DNA reads as TGTGCCAGCAGTGACGAGGGGGCCAGGCAGTTCTTC.

CDR3: CASSARPLSGNEQFF. The CDR3 DNA sequence: TGTGCCAGCAGCGCCCGCCCCCTGAGTGGAAATGAGCAGTTCTTC. This chain links TRBV9 with TRBJ2-1; D call uncertain. V lost 3 bases and J 7 bases, leaving 17 bases between the germline ends. The length of the CDR3 is 15 residues. Germline V gene lookup returns CDR1 SGDLS and CDR2 YYNGEE.

CDR3 coding DNA: TGTGCCAGCAGCGTATCTCTGAGCGGGGCGGACCGGACCCAGTACTTC. This codes for CASSVSLSGADRTQYF. The V gene is TRBV9, the J gene TRBJ2-5, with 7 bases matching TRBD2. This CDR3 contains 16 residues. V shed 1 base, J shed 7 bases, and the junction held 13 bases outside the gene matches. Germline assignment: CDR1 SGDLS and CDR2 YYNGEE.

The chain has TRBV27 and TRBJ1-1; D gene ambiguous. Trimming left V 4 bases short and J 1 base short, with 7 bases between. This CDR3 contains 13 residues. Germline CDR1 MNHEY, CDR2 SMNVEV (reference sequence). CDR3 residues: CASSSTPNTEAFF. The CDR3 nucleotides read TGTGCCAGCAGTTCGACCCCGAACACTGAAGCTTTCTTT.

This chain joins TRBV5-1 and TRBJ2-3; tentative D call: TRBD1 (7 bases). V lost 5 bases and J lost 1, with 14 bases in between. The CDR3 contains 15 residues. The V gene's germline CDR1 is SGHRS and CDR2 YFSETQ. The CDR3 sequence: CASRARGDRTDTQYF. CDR3 in DNA: TGCGCCAGCAGGGCCAGGGGGGATCGCACAGATACGCAGTATTTT.

The chain uses TRBV7-8 and TRBJ1-1; TRBD1 matches at 7 bases. V was pared by 5 bases and J by 5 bases, with 8 bases of the junction left unmatched. Germline assignment: CDR1 SGHVS and CDR2 FQNEAQ. CDR3 size: 14 residues. This CDR3 reads CASSLTQGRTEAFF. The CDR3 DNA is TGTGCCAGCAGCCTTACACAGGGGAGGACTGAAGCTTTCTTT. Filled out from reference TRBV7-8 and TRBJ1-1, the complete variable domain reads GAGVSQSPRYKVAKRGQDVALRCDPISGHVSLFWYQQALGQGPEFLTYFQNEAQLDKSGLPSDRFFAERPEGSVSTLKIQRTQQEDSAVYLCASSLTQGRTEAFFGQGTRLTVV.

This clone showed up just a few times. The rearrangement uses TRBV7-6 and TRBJ1-5, with no clear D. The germline V gene has CDR1 SGHVS and CDR2 FNYEAQ. This CDR3 spans 13 amino acids. Trimming stripped 2 bases from V and 9 bases from J, with 11 bases between. The CDR3 DNA reads TGTGCCAGCAGCTTAAACCCGGATGGGCCCCAGCATTTT. Encoded protein: CASSLNPDGPQHF.

The rearrangement joins TRBV28 to TRBJ2-5, with 8 positions matching TRBD2. The V gene end was trimmed by 6 bases and the J gene end by 4 bases; junction bases not matched to a gene: 16. This CDR3 is 17 amino acids long. Germline V gene sequence: CDR1 MDHEN, CDR2 SYDVKM. The CDR3 sequence is CASSNPGREVDRETQYF. In DNA, the CDR3 is TGTGCCAGCAGCAACCCAGGGCGGGAGGTGGACCGAGAGACCCAGTACTTC.

The chain employs TRBV5-6 and TRBJ1-2; maybe TRBD1 (5 bases). Trimming removed 0 bases at V and 2 bases at J, with 8 bases between. The V gene's germline CDR1 is SGHDT and CDR2 YYEEEE. The CDR3 sequence is 14 residues long. The CDR3 loop is CASSLGGWNYGYTF. CDR3 DNA: TGTGCCAGCAGCTTGGGGGGGTGGAACTATGGCTACACCTTC.

The rearrangement uses TRBV19 and TRBJ2-7, with 8 bases identical to TRBD1. The V and J ends lost 3 bases and 3 bases, in that order; junction bases with no gene match: 4. This CDR3 contains 14 residues. Germline assignment: CDR1 LNHDA and CDR2 SQIVND (reference sequence). The CDR3 protein is CASSIVQGGYEQYF. The CDR3 DNA is TGTGCCAGTAGTATTGTACAGGGGGGCTACGAGCAGTACTTC. Supplemented by reference TRBV19 and TRBJ2-7, the full variable domain reads DGGITQSPKYLFRKEGQNVTLSCEQNLNHDAMYWYRQDPGQGLRLIYYSQIVNDFQKGDIAEGYSVSREKKESFPLTVTSAQKNPTAFYLCASSIVQGGYEQYFGPGTRLTVT.

This clone has just one count. This chain links TRBV29-1 with TRBJ2-7, with 14 positions matching TRBD2. The CDR3 is 14 residues long. Trimming took 7 bases from V and 1 from J; bases not matched to a gene: 3. Germline lookup yields CDR1 SQVTM and CDR2 ANQGSEA. The CDR3 loop is CSGGTSGRSYEQYF. CDR3 nucleotides: TGCAGCGGCGGGACTAGCGGGAGATCCTACGAGCAGTACTTC.

The chain recombines TRBV19 with TRBJ1-1; D remains ambiguous. This CDR3 spans 15 amino acids. Trimming shortened V by 5 bases and J by 4 bases, and 17 bases separated the two germline ends. The germline CDR1 and CDR2 sequences are LNHDA and SQIVND (reference sequence). The CDR3 DNA reads TGTGCCAGTAGTCCCCACGGCGGGTTGGCCACTGAAGCTTTCTTT. It is translated as CASSPHGGLATEAFF.

The CDR3 spells CATSRDVTGSGELFF. CDR3 bases: TGTGCCACCAGCAGAGATGTGACAGGGTCCGGGGAGCTGTTTTTT. The chain uses TRBV15 and TRBJ2-2; 7 bases agree with TRBD1. V lost 0 bases, J lost 6 bases, and 4 bases stayed unmatched. Germline-derived CDR1 and CDR2 are LNHNV and YYDKDF (reference sequence). This CDR3 has 15 residues.